This TCR beta chain was profiled in a study of shared T cell receptors in the human thymus (dated by TCRdb to about 2021). Notes on the research overall: The study examined how self-reactive, shared T-cell receptor alpha chains are generated in the human thymus.

To note about this clone: This receptor's antigen is unknown. No clone much larger than this one lies a single base away; base qualities are absent.

Preparation of the library involved the immunoSEQ multiplex PCR assay. This immuneACCESS table, as held by TCRdb, lists in-frame sequences with V and J called but not all clones. Of the missing ones, under half trace to an unresolved V gene in checked studies; the others have no known cause. For this sample there are hundreds of thousands of clones; 85% to 90% appear just once. The biggest ten clones account for about 0.01% of the sample. The germline V gene supplies CDR1 SGHRS and CDR2 YFSETQ. Its CDR3 holds 14 amino acids, cysteine through phenylalanine. Kept here is only the CDR3 DNA, which spans 42 bases and is read in frame from base 1. Relative to germline, V is 4 bases shorter and J is 5 bases shorter, with 15 bases between their ends. These data also formed part of another study, on human thymus T cells. That second report states: In Finland, the donors were immunologically healthy infants who were having open corrective cardiac surgery for congenital heart defects. Thymus tissue was obtained as surgical resects removed during corrective cardiac surgery. Both the thymic and the peripheral blood repertoires appeared to show biased V and J gene segment usage. The related research found that thymic TCR repertoires overlapped highly between unrelated individuals. The study used roughly 8 infant thymus samples plus four related peripheral blood samples to characterize TCR alpha and beta repertoires. The infant donors were about 6 to 244 days old, and the cohort included a handful of males and a couple of females. Thymocytes were released mechanically from tissue and stored at -70 °C as pellets of about 9-32 million cells. A QIAsymphony instrument was used to extract genomic DNA from the frozen cell pellets. Using the immunoSEQ multiplex PCR assay, the TCRB and TCRAD loci were amplified from a standardized quantity of quality-controlled genomic DNA. The V(D)J region was spanned by amplicons of a length sufficient to cover the CDR3 and to identify V and J genes. The amplicons were sequenced on an Illumina platform via the commercial immunoSEQ service. Primer bias and sequencing errors were corrected as previously described, and TCRAD and TCRB were defined on the basis of the IMGT database. Repertoires were analysed with immunoSEQ Analyzer 3.0 and VDJTools, covering basic statistics, V/J segment usage, diversity estimates, rarefaction and pairwise overlap. Diversity was estimated with Chao1, ChaoE, Efron-Thisted, Shannon and inverse Simpson indices, and also on datasets down-sampled to the smallest sample. Repertoire overlap was determined by strict matching of CDR3 nucleotide sequence, V gene and J gene, and Jaccard-based multidimensional scaling clustering was applied. On average, about 800,000 unique TCRB clonotypes were obtained from thymus samples, compared with approximately 82,000 from blood samples.

This TCR derives from a boy younger than two with a congenital heart defect. Donor details come from another sample of the same person, matched by shared clones. The sequenced sample was thymocytes. The chain uses TRBV5-1 and TRBJ2-5, with TRBD1 tentatively as D gene (6 bases match). The CDR3 region has the sequence CASSPPERGETQYF. The DNA is TGCGCCAGCAGCCCACCGGAGAGGGGGGAGACCCAGTACTTC.